The rows below give T cell receptor beta chains drawn from one sample of a study of cytotoxic CD8 clonotypes in ibrutinib-treated CLL. TCRdb keeps only in-frame clones here, not all; method: immunoSEQ multiplex PCR. This table has about 70,000 clones, 75% to 95% appearing once. The sample here was PBMCs, taken after 12 months of ibrutinib treatment. All receptors derive from a human donor with chronic lymphocytic leukemia. Each CDR3 is given with its conserved first and last residue. A D gene is named only where the DNA matches it firmly. A clone size is listed for some rows: how often the clone was seen (once, few, many), or a class if it is expanded.

>TRBV28|TRBJ1-2|15|NA|NA
CASSFKRHLFYGYTF
TGTGCCAGCAGTTTTAAGAGGCACCTCTTCTATGGCTACACCTTC
>TRBV29-1|TRBJ1-1|15|NA|NA
CSVGDTTQGLTEAFF
TGCAGCGTTGGGGACACAACCCAGGGTTTAACTGAAGCTTTCTTT
>TRBV5-1|TRBJ2-2|12|NA|NA
CASSWNTGELFF
TGCGCCAGCAGCTGGAACACCGGGGAGCTGTTTTTT
>TRBV7-8|TRBJ2-3|18|NA|NA
CASSLDIPGLHLTDTQYF
TGTGCCAGCAGCTTAGATATCCCGGGACTCCACCTCACAGATACGCAGTATTTT
>TRBV7-3|TRBJ2-2|15|NA|NA
CASSLRAGGTGELFF
TGTGCCAGCAGCTTAAGGGCCGGGGGCACCGGGGAGCTGTTTTTT
>TRBV30|TRBJ2-1|15|once|NA
CAWTRGGSSYNEQFF
TGTGCCTGGACGAGGGGCGGTAGCTCCTACAATGAGCAGTTCTTC
>TRBV9|TRBJ2-3|18|NA|NA
CASSVGGVAGYRSDTQYF
TGTGCCAGCAGCGTAGGGGGTGTGGCGGGATACCGGTCAGATACGCAGTATTTT
>TRBV15|TRBJ1-2|16|NA|NA
CATSSFSLQGWHGYTF
TGTGCCACCAGCAGTTTCTCTCTACAGGGTTGGCATGGCTACACCTTC
>TRBV18|TRBJ1-4|13|NA|NA
CASSWDWNEKLFF
TGTGCCAGCTCATGGGATTGGAATGAAAAACTGTTTTTT
>TRBV6-5|TRBJ1-2|13|NA|TRBD1
CASSYRDRAGYTF
TGTGCCAGCAGTTACCGGGACAGGGCGGGCTACACCTTC
>TRBV5-4|TRBJ2-7|14|NA|NA
CASSLLDSHYEQYF
TGTGCCAGCAGCTTATTGGACAGTCACTACGAGCAGTACTTC
>TRBV7-9|TRBJ2-5|14|NA|TRBD2
CASDQREIEETQYF
TGTGCCAGTGACCAGCGGGAGATAGAAGAGACCCAGTACTTC
>TRBV6-5|TRBJ1-2|13|NA|NA
CASSLTANYGYTF
TGTGCCAGCAGTCTGACAGCTAACTATGGCTACACCTTC
>TRBV29-1|TRBJ1-1|13|NA|NA
CSVGPRVITEAFF
TGCAGCGTTGGACCCAGGGTAATAACTGAAGCTTTCTTT
>TRBV15|TRBJ2-1|17|large|TRBD2
CATSRGEREGPIREQFF
TGTGCCACCAGCAGAGGGGAGCGGGAGGGCCCCATTCGTGAGCAGTTCTTC
>TRBV19|TRBJ1-1|16|NA|NA
CASSIGSRVGRTEAFF
TGTGCCAGTAGTATCGGCTCCAGGGTCGGCAGAACTGAAGCTTTCTTT
>TRBV9|TRBJ2-5|16|NA|NA
CASSVGGGMGTETQYF
TGTGCCAGCAGCGTAGGGGGCGGGATGGGGACAGAGACCCAGTACTTC
>TRBV19|TRBJ2-1|14|NA|TRBD2
CASSISGSYNEQFF
TGTGCCAGTAGTATTAGCGGGAGCTACAATGAGCAGTTCTTC
>TRBV19|TRBJ2-7|15|NA|TRBD1
CASSVNRGDSYEQYF
TGTGCCAGTAGCGTAAACAGGGGTGACTCCTACGAGCAGTACTTC
>TRBV27|TRBJ2-3|13|NA|NA
CASSLVSLDTQYF
TGTGCCAGCAGTTTAGTATCTTTAGATACGCAGTATTTT
>TRBV11-2|TRBJ2-5|15|NA|TRBD2
CASSLEASGRKTQYF
TGTGCCAGCAGCTTAGAAGCTAGCGGGAGGAAGACCCAGTACTTC
>TRBV30|TRBJ2-1|11|NA|NA
CAWSGGRGQFF
TGTGCCTGGTCCGGGGGTCGGGGGCAGTTCTTC
>TRBV6-6|TRBJ1-2|15|NA|NA
CASSLTGIEAYGYTF
TGTGCCAGCAGCTTGACAGGAATTGAGGCCTATGGCTACACCTTC
>TRBV11-3|TRBJ1-1|13|NA|NA
CASSLEAGVGAFF
TGTGCCAGCAGCTTAGAGGCCGGAGTAGGAGCTTTCTTT
>TRBV4-1|TRBJ1-1|15|once|TRBD1
CASSPINYRGTEAFF
TGCGCCAGCAGCCCCATAAACTACAGGGGTACTGAAGCTTTCTTT
>TRBV18|TRBJ1-2|14|NA|NA
CASSPSGANYGYTF
TGTGCCAGCTCACCATCAGGGGCCAACTATGGCTACACCTTC
>TRBV27|TRBJ2-1|20|NA|TRBD2
CASRGVGSGLAGGTYNEQFF
TGTGCCAGCAGAGGGGTGGGATCGGGACTAGCGGGAGGAACCTACAATGAGCAGTTCTTC
>TRBV5-6|TRBJ2-7|15|NA|NA
CASSYTRGPGDEQYF
TGTGCCAGCAGCTACACCCGGGGCCCAGGGGACGAGCAGTACTTC
>TRBV14|TRBJ2-1|15|NA|NA
CASSQEITLYNEQFF
TGTGCCAGCAGCCAAGAGATTACTCTCTACAATGAGCAGTTCTTC
>TRBV5-5|TRBJ2-1|15|NA|TRBD1
CASSRGQGVDNEQFF
TGTGCCAGCAGCCGGGGACAGGGGGTCGACAATGAGCAGTTCTTC
>TRBV10-3|TRBJ1-5|15|NA|TRBD1
CAISPTGDQNQPQHF
TGTGCCATCAGTCCCACAGGGGACCAAAATCAGCCCCAGCATTTT
>TRBV5-6|TRBJ2-6|11|NA|NA
CASSFLDVLTF
TGTGCCAGCAGCTTTTTAGACGTCCTGACTTTC
>TRBV7-3|TRBJ2-3|14|NA|TRBD2
CASSRIAGRDTQYF
TGTGCCAGCAGCCGCATAGCGGGTAGGGATACGCAGTATTTT
>TRBV7-2|TRBJ2-3|15|NA|NA
CASSLSYLRTDTQYF
TGTGCCAGCAGCTTAAGTTACCTACGCACAGATACGCAGTATTTT
>TRBV5-4|TRBJ2-7|13|NA|NA
CASSSKSSYEQYF
TGTGCCAGCAGCTCGAAGAGCTCCTACGAGCAGTACTTC
>TRBV28|TRBJ2-7|14|NA|NA
CASSPPTALYEQYF
TGTGCCAGCAGTCCCCCGACAGCTCTCTACGAGCAGTACTTC
>TRBV4-2|TRBJ2-3|14|once|NA
CASSLSESTDTQYF
TGTGCCAGCAGCCTAAGCGAGAGCACAGATACGCAGTATTTT
>TRBV30|TRBJ1-1|14|NA|TRBD1
CAWSRKRDRYEAFF
TGTGCCTGGAGTCGGAAAAGGGACAGGTATGAAGCTTTCTTT
>TRBV19|TRBJ2-1|13|once|NA
CASSIKGYNEQFF
TGTGCCAGTAGTATTAAGGGGTACAATGAGCAGTTCTTC
>TRBV15|TRBJ1-5|18|NA|TRBD1
CATSRDRPGQGRNQPQHF
TGTGCCACCAGCAGAGACCGTCCCGGACAGGGTCGCAATCAGCCCCAGCATTTT
>TRBV15|TRBJ1-5|16|NA|NA
CATSRRGDYSNQPQHF
TGTGCCACCAGCAGGAGAGGGGATTATAGCAATCAGCCCCAGCATTTT
>TRBV27|TRBJ2-7|15|NA|TRBD2
CASSFTSGTSYEQYF
TGTGCCAGCAGTTTTACTAGCGGGACCTCCTACGAGCAGTACTTC
>TRBV7-6|TRBJ1-2|14|few|NA
CASSRDAQHYGYTF
TGTGCCAGCAGTCGGGACGCCCAACACTATGGCTACACCTTC
>TRBV5-1|TRBJ1-1|14|NA|NA
CASSLELGATEAFF
TGCGCCAGCAGCTTGGAATTGGGAGCCACTGAAGCTTTCTTT
>TRBV7-9|TRBJ2-7|14|once|NA
CASSLPAVWSEQYF
TGTGCCAGCAGCTTGCCGGCAGTTTGGAGTGAGCAGTACTTC
>TRBV5-1|TRBJ2-7|13|NA|NA
CASSPYDSFGQYF
TGCGCCAGCAGCCCTTACGATAGTTTCGGGCAGTACTTC
>TRBV5-1|TRBJ2-1|12|once|NA
CASSGGYNEQFF
TGCGCCAGCAGCGGGGGCTACAATGAGCAGTTCTTC
>TRBV18|TRBJ2-2|15|few|TRBD1
CASSPGQGPSGELFF
TGTGCCAGCTCACCAGGACAGGGTCCGTCCGGGGAGCTGTTTTTT
>TRBV28|TRBJ1-1|15|once|TRBD1
CASSPDRGSNPEAFF
TGTGCCAGCAGTCCGGACAGGGGAAGTAACCCTGAAGCTTTCTTT